This T cell receptor (beta chain) was found in a study of identical twins. Whole-study findings and limits: In beta out-of-frame sequences, the excess sharing between twins was weaker. Insertions ran lower in abundant cord blood beta clonotypes, though not in memory repertoires. In drawing conclusions, the study used cross-sectional statistical analysis and did not follow the same donors.

As concerns this clonotype: The antigen is unknown.

Via MiXCR, TCRdb re-called the 5' RACE reads, giving one row per CDR3 protein. In the table there are some 730,000 distinct CDR3 sequences, 15% to 20% of which are singletons. The sample was also linked to a second study, of T cells expressing NK-cell markers. That publication notes: HCMV seropositivity marked seven of the eight sequenced donors; one was seronegative.

The clonotype originates from a woman under 30 in good health. Specimen: PBMCs.

CDR3: CASSLNPPIEQFF. The CDR3 DNA sequence: TGTGCCAGCAGTTTGAACCCCCCCATCGAGCAGTTCTTC. The chain has TRBV12-3 or TRBV12-4 and TRBJ2-1, with D uncertain. The CDR3 contains 13 residues. Trimming took 3 bases from V and 10 from J, leaving 13 bases between them.